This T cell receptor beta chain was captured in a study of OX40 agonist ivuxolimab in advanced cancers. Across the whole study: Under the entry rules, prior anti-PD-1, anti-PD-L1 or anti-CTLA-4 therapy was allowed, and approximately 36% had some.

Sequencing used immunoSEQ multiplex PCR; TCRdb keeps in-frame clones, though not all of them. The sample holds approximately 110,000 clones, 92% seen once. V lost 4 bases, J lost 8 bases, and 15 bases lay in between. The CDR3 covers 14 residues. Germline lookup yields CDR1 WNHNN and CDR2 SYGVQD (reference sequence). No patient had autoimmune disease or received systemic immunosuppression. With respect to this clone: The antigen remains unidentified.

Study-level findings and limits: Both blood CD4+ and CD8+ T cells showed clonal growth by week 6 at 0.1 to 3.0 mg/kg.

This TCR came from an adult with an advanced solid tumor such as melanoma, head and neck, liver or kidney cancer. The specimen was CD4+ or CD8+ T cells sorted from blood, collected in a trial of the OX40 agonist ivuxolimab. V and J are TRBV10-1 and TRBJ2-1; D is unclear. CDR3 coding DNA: TGCGCCAGCAGTGTGGGCGGCTCCTGGGATGAGCAGTTCTTC. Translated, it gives CASSVGGSWDEQFF.